Listed below are T cell receptor beta chains from one sample, sequenced in a study of blood T cell repertoires in COVID-19. Assay: immunoSEQ multiplex PCR; the TCRdb copy retains only in-frame clones and omits some. The sample includes tens of thousands of clones, roughly 81% of them seen just once. Material: peripheral blood. These receptors all stem from a man older than 75 with COVID-19, enrolled during active disease. Both conserved end residues are part of each CDR3. Fields, in order: clone size, V gene, J gene, D gene, CDR3 DNA, CDR3 protein. The D gene is left open where the match is weak. Rows may omit the clone size; those that give it use once, few, many or a size class.

.,TRBV2,TRBJ1-5,.,TGTGCCAGCAGTGAAGCTTGGCGCAATCAGCCCCAGCATTTT,CASSEAWRNQPQHF
.,TRBV23-1,TRBJ1-1,.,TGCGCCAGCAGTCAATCGCGTCGTCCGGGTTTGAACACTGAAGCTTTCTTT,CASSQSRRPGLNTEAFF
.,TRBV5-5,TRBJ2-5,.,TGTGCCAGCAGCTTAACAGGAGTCCAAGAGACCCAGTACTTC,CASSLTGVQETQYF
.,TRBV23-1,TRBJ2-5,.,TGCGCCAGCAGTCAGCAGGAAGGAGAGACCCAGTACTTC,CASSQQEGETQYF
.,TRBV11-2,TRBJ1-1,.,TGTGCCAGCAGCTTCGTCACGAGAAGTGAAGCTTTCTTT,CASSFVTRSEAFF
.,TRBV28,TRBJ2-5,TRBD2,TGTGCCAGCAGCGCCCGGGGGGGACAAGAGACCCAGTACTTC,CASSARGGQETQYF
once,TRBV5-1,TRBJ2-5,.,TGCGCCAGCAGCTCGGGCGGGCAAGAGACCCAGTACTTC,CASSSGGQETQYF
.,TRBV29-1,TRBJ2-7,.,TGCAGCGTTGAAGCCATCGAGGAGGGCTACGAGCAGTACTTC,CSVEAIEEGYEQYF
.,TRBV19,TRBJ1-1,.,TGTGCCAGTAGTATCCTTGGCATGAACACTGAAGCTTTCTTT,CASSILGMNTEAFF
once,TRBV9,TRBJ2-7,TRBD2,TGTGCCAGCAGCTCCCCAGCGGGGAACTACGCCGAGCAGTACTTC,CASSSPAGNYAEQYF
.,TRBV6-2/TRBV6-3,TRBJ1-2,.,TGTGCCAGCAGTTCCGCGGGTGGCTACACCTTC,CASSSAGGYTF
few,TRBV19,TRBJ1-2,TRBD1,TGTGCCAGTAGTCAAGACCGGGACAGGGGTGGCTACACCTTC,CASSQDRDRGGYTF
.,TRBV6-2/TRBV6-3,TRBJ1-1,.,TGTGCCAGCAGTTATACAGGGAACACTGAAGCTTTCTTT,CASSYTGNTEAFF
.,TRBV24-1,TRBJ1-2,.,TGTGCCACTACCGCTAAGGGGCAGCTGCTGGGAGGCTACACCTTC,CATTAKGQLLGGYTF
.,TRBV7-9,TRBJ2-3,.,TGTGCCAGCAGCTACCCGGAGTGGTACCAAATCACAGATACGCAGTATTTT,CASSYPEWYQITDTQYF
.,TRBV7-2,TRBJ1-1,.,TGTGCCAGCAGCTTAGTCTGGGGGGAAAAAGCTTTCTTT,CASSLVWGEKAFF
.,TRBV9,TRBJ2-1,TRBD2,TGTGCCAGCAGCGTAGTGGGGACTAGCGAGCAGTTCTTC,CASSVVGTSEQFF
.,TRBV3-1/TRBV3-2,TRBJ1-3,.,TGTGCCAGCAGCCCGCCCTATTACGAGTCTGGAAACACCATATATTTT,CASSPPYYESGNTIYF
.,TRBV20-1,TRBJ2-1,TRBD2,TGCAGTGCTAGTCAACTAGCGGGAGCATACAATGAGCAGTTCTTC,CSASQLAGAYNEQFF
.,TRBV5-1,TRBJ2-7,.,TGCGCCAGCAGCCTATCCGGGGTTTACTCCTACGAGCAGTACTTC,CASSLSGVYSYEQYF
.,TRBV27,TRBJ2-1,.,TGTGCCAGCATAAGGGGGGGACCTTCCTACAATGAGCAGTTCTTC,CASIRGGPSYNEQFF
.,TRBV10-3,TRBJ2-5,TRBD1,TGTGCCATCACCCACGGACAGGGGGTAGGGGAGACCCAGTACTTC,CAITHGQGVGETQYF
.,TRBV7-2,TRBJ1-4,TRBD1,TGTGCCAGCAGCGCCGGGACAGGGAGGGAACTGTTTTTT,CASSAGTGRELFF
.,TRBV18,TRBJ2-1,.,TGTGCCAGCTCACCAGGAGGGTTTGAGCAGTTCTTC,CASSPGGFEQFF
once,TRBV2,TRBJ2-5,TRBD2,TGTGCCAGCAGTGAAGCGCCTGGACTGGGACTAGCGGGCCCACAAGAGACCCAGTACTTC,CASSEAPGLGLAGPQETQYF